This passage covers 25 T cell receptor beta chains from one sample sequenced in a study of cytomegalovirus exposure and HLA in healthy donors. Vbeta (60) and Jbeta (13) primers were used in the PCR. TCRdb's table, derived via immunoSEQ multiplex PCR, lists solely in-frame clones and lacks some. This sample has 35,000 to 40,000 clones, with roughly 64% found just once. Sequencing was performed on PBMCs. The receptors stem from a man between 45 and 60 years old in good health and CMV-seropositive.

The chain's CDR3 is CATSIATGGNSPLHF. The CDR3 DNA follows: TGTGCCACCAGCATAGCGACAGGGGGGAATTCACCCCTCCACTTT. This chain joins TRBV15 and TRBJ1-6; 9 positions match TRBD1. CDR3 length: 15 amino acids. In germline, CDR1 is LNHNV, CDR2 YYDKDF (reference sequence). Germline trimming cut 4 bases from V and 7 bases from J; bases unmatched to any gene: 5.

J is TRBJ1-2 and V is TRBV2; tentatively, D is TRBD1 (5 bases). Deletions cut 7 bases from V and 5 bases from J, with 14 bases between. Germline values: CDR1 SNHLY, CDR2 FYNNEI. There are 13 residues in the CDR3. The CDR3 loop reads CASKSGSGYGYTF. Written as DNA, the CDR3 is TGTGCCAGCAAGTCAGGGAGCGGGTATGGCTACACCTTC.

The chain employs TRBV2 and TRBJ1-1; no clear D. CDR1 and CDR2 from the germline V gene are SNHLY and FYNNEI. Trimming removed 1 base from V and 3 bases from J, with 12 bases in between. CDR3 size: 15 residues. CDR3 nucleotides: TGTGCCAGCAGTGAAGTCATAGATTCATACACTGAAGCTTTCTTT. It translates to CASSEVIDSYTEAFF. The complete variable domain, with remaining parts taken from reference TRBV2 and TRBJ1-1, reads EPEVTQTPSHQVTQMGQEVILRCVPISNHLYFYWYRQILGQKVEFLVSFYNNEISEKSEIFDDQFSVERPDGSNFTLKIRSTKLEDSAMYFCASSEVIDSYTEAFFGQGTRLTVV.

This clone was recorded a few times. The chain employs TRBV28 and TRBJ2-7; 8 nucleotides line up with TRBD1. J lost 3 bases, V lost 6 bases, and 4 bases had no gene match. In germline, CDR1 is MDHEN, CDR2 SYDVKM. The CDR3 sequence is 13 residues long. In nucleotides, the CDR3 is TGTGCCAGCAGCTCCGGGACAGGCTACGAGCAGTACTTC. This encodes CASSSGTGYEQYF. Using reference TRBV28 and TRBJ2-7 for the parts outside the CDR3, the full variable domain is DVKVTQSSRYLVKRTGEKVFLECVQDMDHENMFWYRQDPGLGLRLIYFSYDVKMKEKGDIPEGYSVSREKKERFSLILESASTNQTSMYLCASSSGTGYEQYFGPGTRLTVT.

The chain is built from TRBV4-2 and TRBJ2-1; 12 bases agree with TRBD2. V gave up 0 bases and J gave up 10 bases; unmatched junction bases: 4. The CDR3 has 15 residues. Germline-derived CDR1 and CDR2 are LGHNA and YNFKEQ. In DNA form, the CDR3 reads TGTGCCAGCAGCCAAGATCTAGCGGGGGGGTACGAGCAGTTCTTC. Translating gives CASSQDLAGGYEQFF.

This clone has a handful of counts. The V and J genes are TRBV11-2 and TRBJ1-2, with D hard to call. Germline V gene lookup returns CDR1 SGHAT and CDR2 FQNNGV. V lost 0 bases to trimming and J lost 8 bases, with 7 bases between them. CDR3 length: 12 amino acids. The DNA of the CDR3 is TGTGCCAGCAGCTTAGATCGAGGAGGCTACACCTTC. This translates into CASSLDRGGYTF.

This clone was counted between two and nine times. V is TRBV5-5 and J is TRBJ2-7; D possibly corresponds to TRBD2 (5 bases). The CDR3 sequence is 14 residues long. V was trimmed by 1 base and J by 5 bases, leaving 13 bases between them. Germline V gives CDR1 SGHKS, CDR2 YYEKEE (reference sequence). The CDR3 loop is CASSLLATLDEQYF. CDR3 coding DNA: TGTGCCAGCAGCTTGTTAGCGACACTTGACGAGCAGTACTTC. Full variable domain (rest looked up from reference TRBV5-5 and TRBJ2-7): DAGVTQSPTHLIKTRGQQVTLRCSPISGHKSVSWYQQVLGQGPQFIFQYYEKEERGRGNFPDRFSARQFPNYSSELNVNALLLGDSALYLCASSLLATLDEQYFGPGTRLTVT.

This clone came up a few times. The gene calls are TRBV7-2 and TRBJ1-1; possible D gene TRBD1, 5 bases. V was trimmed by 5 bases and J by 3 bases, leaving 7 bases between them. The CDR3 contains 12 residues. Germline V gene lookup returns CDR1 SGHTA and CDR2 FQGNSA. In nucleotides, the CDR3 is TGTGCCAGCAGCCCAGGGTACACTGAAGCTTTCTTT. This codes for CASSPGYTEAFF.

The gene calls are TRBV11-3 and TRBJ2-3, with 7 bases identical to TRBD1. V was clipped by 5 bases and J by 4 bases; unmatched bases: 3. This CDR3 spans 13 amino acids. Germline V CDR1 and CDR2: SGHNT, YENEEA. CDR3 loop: CASSRDSPDTQYF. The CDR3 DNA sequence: TGTGCCAGCAGCCGGGACAGTCCAGATACGCAGTATTTT.

Written as DNA, the CDR3 is TGTGCCAGCAGCCGGACTAGCGGGGAGGATACGCAGTATTTT. This codes for CASSRTSGEDTQYF. V usage is TRBV2 and J usage is TRBJ2-3, with 12 bases matching TRBD2. The germline CDR1 and CDR2 sequences are SNHLY and FYNNEI. This CDR3 contains 14 residues. The ends lost 6 bases at V and 6 bases at J; junction bases unmatched: 4.

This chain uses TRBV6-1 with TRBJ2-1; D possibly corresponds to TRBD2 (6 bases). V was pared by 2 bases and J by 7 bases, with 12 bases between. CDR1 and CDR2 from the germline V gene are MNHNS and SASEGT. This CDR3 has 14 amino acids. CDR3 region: CASSESGGVNEQFF. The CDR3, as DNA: TGTGCCAGCAGTGAATCTGGAGGGGTAAATGAGCAGTTCTTC.

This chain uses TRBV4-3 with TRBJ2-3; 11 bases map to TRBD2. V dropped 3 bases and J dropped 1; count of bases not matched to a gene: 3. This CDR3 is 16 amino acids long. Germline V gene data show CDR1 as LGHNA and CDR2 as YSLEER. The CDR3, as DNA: TGCGCCAGCAGCCAGGGACTAGCGGACCGCACAGATACGCAGTATTTT. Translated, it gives CASSQGLADRTDTQYF.

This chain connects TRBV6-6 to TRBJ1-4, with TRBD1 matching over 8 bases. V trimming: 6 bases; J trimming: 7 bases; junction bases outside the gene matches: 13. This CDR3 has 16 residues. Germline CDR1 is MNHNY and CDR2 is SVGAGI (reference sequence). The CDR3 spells CASSKGQGRVGEKLFF. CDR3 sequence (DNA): TGTGCCAGCAGCAAAGGACAGGGTCGAGTGGGTGAAAAACTGTTTTTT.

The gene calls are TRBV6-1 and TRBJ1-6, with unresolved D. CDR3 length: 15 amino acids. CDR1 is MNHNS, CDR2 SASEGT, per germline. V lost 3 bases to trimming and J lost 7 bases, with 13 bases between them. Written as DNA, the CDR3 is TGTGCCAGCAGTGAGAGGGTAGCGGGGAATTCACCCCTCCACTTT. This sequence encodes CASSERVAGNSPLHF.

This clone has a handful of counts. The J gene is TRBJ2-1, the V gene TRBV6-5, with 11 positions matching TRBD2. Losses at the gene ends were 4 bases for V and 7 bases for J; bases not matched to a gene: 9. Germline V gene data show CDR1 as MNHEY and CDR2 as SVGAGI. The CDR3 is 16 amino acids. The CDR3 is CASSSLAGGQGNEQFF. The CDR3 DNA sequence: TGTGCCAGCAGTTCTCTAGCGGGGGGTCAAGGAAATGAGCAGTTCTTC.

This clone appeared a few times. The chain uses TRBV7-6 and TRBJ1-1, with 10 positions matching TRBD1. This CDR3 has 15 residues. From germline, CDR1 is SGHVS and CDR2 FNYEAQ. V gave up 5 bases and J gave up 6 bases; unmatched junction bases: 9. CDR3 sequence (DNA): TGTGCCAGCAGCGCGGGACAGGGGCTGGTGGCTGAAGCTTTCTTT. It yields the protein CASSAGQGLVAEAFF.

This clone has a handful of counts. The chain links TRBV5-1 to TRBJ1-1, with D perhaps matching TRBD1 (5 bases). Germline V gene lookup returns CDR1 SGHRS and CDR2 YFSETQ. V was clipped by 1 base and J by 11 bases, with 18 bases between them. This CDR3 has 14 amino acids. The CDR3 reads CASSLFGQGGFAFF. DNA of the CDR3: TGCGCCAGCAGCTTGTTTGGTCAGGGCGGTTTCGCTTTCTTT. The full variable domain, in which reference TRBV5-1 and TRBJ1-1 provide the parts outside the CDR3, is KAGVTQTPRYLIKTRGQQVTLSCSPISGHRSVSWYQQTPGQGLQFLFEYFSETQRNKGNFPGRFSGRQFSNSRSEMNVSTLELGDSALYLCASSLFGQGGFAFFGQGTRLTVV.

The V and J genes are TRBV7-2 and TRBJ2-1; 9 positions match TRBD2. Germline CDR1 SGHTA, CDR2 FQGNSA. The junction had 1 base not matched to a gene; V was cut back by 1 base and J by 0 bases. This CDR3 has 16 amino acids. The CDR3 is CASSLGSGSSYNEQFF. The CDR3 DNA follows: TGTGCCAGCAGCTTAGGTAGCGGGAGCTCCTACAATGAGCAGTTCTTC. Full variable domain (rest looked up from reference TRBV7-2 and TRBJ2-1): GAGVSQSPSNKVTEKGKDVELRCDPISGHTALYWYRQSLGQGLEFLIYFQGNSAPDKSGLPSDRFSAERTGGSVSTLTIQRTQQEDSAVYLCASSLGSGSSYNEQFFGPGTRLTVL.

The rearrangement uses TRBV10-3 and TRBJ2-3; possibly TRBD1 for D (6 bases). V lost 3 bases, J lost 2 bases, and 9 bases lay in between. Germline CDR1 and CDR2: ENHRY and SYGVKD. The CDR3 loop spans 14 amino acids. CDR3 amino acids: CAISDRDTTDTQYF. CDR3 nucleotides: TGTGCCATCAGTGACCGGGACACCACAGATACGCAGTATTTT.

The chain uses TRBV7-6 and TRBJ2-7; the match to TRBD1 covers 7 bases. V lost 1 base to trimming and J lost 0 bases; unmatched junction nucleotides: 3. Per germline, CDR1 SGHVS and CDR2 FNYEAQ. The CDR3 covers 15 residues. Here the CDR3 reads CASSLEQGHSYEQYF. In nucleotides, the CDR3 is TGTGCCAGCAGCTTAGAACAGGGGCACTCCTACGAGCAGTACTTC.

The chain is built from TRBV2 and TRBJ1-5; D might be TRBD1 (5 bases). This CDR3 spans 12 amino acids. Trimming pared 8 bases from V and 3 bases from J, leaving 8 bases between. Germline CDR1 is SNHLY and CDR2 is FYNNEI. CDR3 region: CASRDYNQPQHF. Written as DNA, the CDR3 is TGTGCCAGCCGGGACTACAATCAGCCCCAGCATTTT.

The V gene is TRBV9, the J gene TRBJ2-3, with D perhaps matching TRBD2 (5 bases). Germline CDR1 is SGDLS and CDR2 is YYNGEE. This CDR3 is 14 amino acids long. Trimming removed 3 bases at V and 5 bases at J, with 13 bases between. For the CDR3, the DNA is TGTGCCAGCAGCGCCGGAGGTGGTTTAGATACGCAGTATTTT. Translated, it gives CASSAGGGLDTQYF.

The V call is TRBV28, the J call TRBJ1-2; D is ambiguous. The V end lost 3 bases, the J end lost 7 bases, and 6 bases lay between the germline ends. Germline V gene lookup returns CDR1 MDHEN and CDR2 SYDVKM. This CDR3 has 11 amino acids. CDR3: CASSFSGGYTF. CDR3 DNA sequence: TGTGCCAGCAGTTTCTCGGGTGGCTACACCTTC.

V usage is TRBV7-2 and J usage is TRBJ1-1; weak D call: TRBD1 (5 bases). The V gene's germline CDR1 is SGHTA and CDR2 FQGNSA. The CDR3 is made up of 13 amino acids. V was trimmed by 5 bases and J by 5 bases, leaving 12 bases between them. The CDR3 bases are TGTGCCAGCAGCCGGATGGGGCGGACTGAAGCTTTCTTT. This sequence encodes CASSRMGRTEAFF.

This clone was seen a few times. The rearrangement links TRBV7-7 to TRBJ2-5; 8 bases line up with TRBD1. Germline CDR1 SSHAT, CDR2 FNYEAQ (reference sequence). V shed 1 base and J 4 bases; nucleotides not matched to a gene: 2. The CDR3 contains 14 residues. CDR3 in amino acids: CASSLGTGRETQYF. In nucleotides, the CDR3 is TGTGCCAGCAGCTTAGGGACAGGGCGAGAGACCCAGTACTTC.